The entry below gives a single T cell receptor beta chain sequence along with its context. CDR1 SNHLY and CDR2 FYNNEI come from the germline V gene. V was cut by 5 bases and J by 1 base, with 13 bases left in between. The CDR3 sequence is 15 residues long. This entry belongs to a study of blood T cell repertoires in COVID-19. About the study: Researchers got acute and convalescent COVID-19 samples from the United States, Italy and Spain.

Generated by immunoSEQ multiplex PCR, the TCRdb table keeps only in-frame clones and is missing some. The data show roughly 160,000 clones, about four fifths seen once. The Seattle patients, enrolled during active infection, were followed longitudinally. This receptor was identified in a woman aged 60-75 years with COVID-19, enrolled during active disease. The J gene is TRBJ2-3, the V gene TRBV2, with D possibly being TRBD1 (5 bases). Sequenced: peripheral blood. The CDR3 DNA sequence: TGTGCCAGCAGTAGGTCCTTAGGGGGCACAGATACGCAGTATTTT. Protein: CASSRSLGGTDTQYF.